This T cell receptor beta chain was profiled in a study of cytomegalovirus exposure and HLA in healthy donors. Study observations and caveats: Accurate prediction of most subjects' HLA-A and HLA-B alleles from TCR beta sequences was reported. When the data were analyzed later, several of the most significant clusters appeared to be linked to common viral pathogens.

Points on this clone: The antigen remains unidentified.

Germline V lookup: CDR1 SGHTA, CDR2 FQGNSA. Between the trimmed V and J ends, which lost 5 bases and 0 bases, there was a span of 8 bases. This CDR3 spans 14 amino acids. PCR involved 60 Vbeta and 13 Jbeta primers. Profiling relied on immunoSEQ multiplex PCR, and the TCRdb table lists in-frame clones only, not all of them. The profile shows about 150,000 clones, 70% to 90% of them singletons. At sampling all donors were nominally healthy, likely with unrecorded immune exposures. The sequenced sample was PBMCs. The V call is TRBV7-2, the J call TRBJ1-3; D gene uncertain. The sequence was collected from a woman aged 18-29 years in good health and CMV-seronegative. The CDR3 nucleotides read TGTGCCAGCAGCCACACCTTCTCTGGAAACACCATATATTTT. Its protein product is CASSHTFSGNTIYF.